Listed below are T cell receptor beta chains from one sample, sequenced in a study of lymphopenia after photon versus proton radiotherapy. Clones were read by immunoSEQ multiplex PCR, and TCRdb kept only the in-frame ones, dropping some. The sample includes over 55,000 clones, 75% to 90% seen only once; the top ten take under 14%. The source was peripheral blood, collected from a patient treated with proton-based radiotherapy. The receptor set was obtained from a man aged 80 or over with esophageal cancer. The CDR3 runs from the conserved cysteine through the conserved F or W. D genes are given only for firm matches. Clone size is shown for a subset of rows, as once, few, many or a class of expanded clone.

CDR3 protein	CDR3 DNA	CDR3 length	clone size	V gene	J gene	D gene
CASSVDGGLDTQYF	TGCGCCAGCAGCGTTGACGGGGGCTTGGATACGCAGTATTTT	14	NA	TRBV5-1	TRBJ2-3	NA
CSVDIPLAGVYEQYF	TGCAGCGTTGATATCCCACTAGCGGGGGTCTACGAGCAGTACTTC	15	NA	TRBV29-1	TRBJ2-7	TRBD2
CASSPLGQGEETQYF	TGTGCCAGTAGTCCGTTGGGACAGGGGGAAGAGACCCAGTACTTC	15	NA	TRBV19	TRBJ2-5	TRBD1
CASSLEHGDRGAFF	TGTGCCAGCAGCTTGGAACATGGGGACCGTGGAGCTTTCTTT	14	NA	TRBV5-4	TRBJ1-1	NA
CAISEKREQYF	TGTGCCATCAGTGAGAAGAGGGAGCAGTACTTC	11	NA	TRBV10-3	TRBJ2-7	NA
CASSRGQINYGYTF	TGTGCCAGCAGCCGAGGACAGATTAACTATGGCTACACCTTC	14	NA	TRBV5-6	TRBJ1-2	NA
CASSLQGSYNSPLHF	TGTGCCAGCAGCTTACAGGGTTCCTATAATTCACCCCTCCACTTT	15	NA	TRBV7-9	TRBJ1-6	NA
CASGLVINRGSYNEQFF	TGTGCTAGTGGTTTGGTTATCAACAGGGGGTCCTACAATGAGCAGTTCTTC	17	NA	TRBV12-5	TRBJ2-1	TRBD1
CAWSVQVGYTF	TGTGCCTGGAGTGTACAGGTTGGCTACACCTTC	11	few	TRBV30	TRBJ1-2	NA
CASSFQVRGPQHF	TGTGCCAGCTCTTTCCAGGTTCGAGGGCCCCAGCATTTT	13	NA	TRBV28	TRBJ1-5	NA
CASSDGAIGLEKLFF	TGTGCCAGCAGCGACGGGGCGATCGGTTTAGAAAAACTGTTTTTT	15	NA	TRBV7-9	TRBJ1-4	NA
CASSLAPPSAGYTF	TGTGCCAGCAGCTTAGCCCCGCCCAGCGCTGGCTACACCTTC	14	NA	TRBV7-2	TRBJ1-2	NA
CASGQYSATEAFF	TGTGCCAGCGGTCAATACTCGGCCACTGAAGCTTTCTTT	13	few	TRBV7-9	TRBJ1-1	NA
CASSLRAANYGYTF	TGTGCCAGCAGCTTAAGGGCCGCTAACTATGGCTACACCTTC	14	NA	TRBV7-2	TRBJ1-2	NA
CASSSAYEQYF	TGTGCCAGCAGCTCTGCCTACGAGCAGTACTTC	11	NA	TRBV7-9	TRBJ2-7	NA
CASSPDRDRHNYGYTF	TGTGCCAGCAGTCCAGACCGGGACAGGCACAACTATGGCTACACCTTC	16	NA	TRBV7-2	TRBJ1-2	TRBD1
CASSRTSGNTGELFF	TGTGCCAGCAGCCGGACTAGCGGGAACACCGGGGAGCTGTTTTTT	15	NA	TRBV7-9	TRBJ2-2	TRBD2
CASSYTDRGYGYTF	TGTGCCAGCAGTTACACGGACCGGGGCTATGGCTACACCTTC	14	once	TRBV6-5	TRBJ1-2	NA
CASSLDGGRARRQYF	TGTGCCAGCAGCTTGGACGGCGGGAGGGCCCGGCGGCAGTACTTC	15	once	TRBV5-4	TRBJ2-7	TRBD2
CASSSRTDRLSEKLFF	TGTGCCAGCAGCAGCCGTACGGACCGACTAAGTGAAAAACTGTTTTTT	16	NA	TRBV13	TRBJ1-4	NA
CASSLGHGTEAFF	TGTGCCAGCAGCTTGGGACACGGGACTGAAGCTTTCTTT	13	once	TRBV5-6	TRBJ1-1	NA
CASGSFPGQPIDQPQHF	TGTGCTAGTGGTTCATTCCCGGGCCAACCGATCGATCAGCCCCAGCATTTT	17	NA	TRBV12-5	TRBJ1-5	NA
CASSLANRAGYGYTF	TGTGCCAGCAGCTTGGCCAACAGGGCAGGCTATGGCTACACCTTC	15	NA	TRBV5-6	TRBJ1-2	NA
CASSYGTSSTDTQYF	TGTGCCAGCAGTTACGGGACATCTAGCACAGATACGCAGTATTTT	15	NA	TRBV6-5	TRBJ2-3	NA
CASSRHTSGQPSNTEAFF	TGCGCCAGCAGCCGTCACACCTCGGGACAGCCTTCGAACACTGAAGCTTTCTTT	18	once	TRBV5-1	TRBJ1-1	TRBD1
CASSSQAGGLETQYF	TGTGCCAGTAGTAGCCAAGCGGGAGGGTTAGAGACCCAGTACTTC	15	NA	TRBV19	TRBJ2-5	TRBD2
CASSLRAAVGYTF	TGTGCCAGCAGCTTGCGGGCGGCGGTGGGCTACACCTTC	13	NA	TRBV5-6	TRBJ1-2	NA
CASRGGDWVNQPQHF	TGTGCCAGCAGGGGAGGGGACTGGGTCAATCAGCCCCAGCATTTT	15	NA	TRBV6-1	TRBJ1-5	NA
CASSLYRGGYTF	TGTGCCAGCAGCCTCTACAGAGGTGGCTACACCTTC	12	NA	TRBV9	TRBJ1-2	NA
CASSLGPGGSGEQYF	TGTGCCAGCAGCTTAGGTCCAGGGGGCTCAGGAGAGCAGTACTTC	15	medium-sized	TRBV7-9	TRBJ2-7	TRBD1
CASRRDRAATTEAFF	TGTGCCAGCAGGCGGGACAGGGCGGCAACAACTGAAGCTTTCTTT	15	NA	TRBV2	TRBJ1-1	TRBD1
CASSQGGPGELFF	TGTGCCAGCAGTCAGGGGGGCCCCGGGGAGCTGTTTTTT	13	NA	TRBV6-1	TRBJ2-2	NA
CAISASVLGEQYF	TGTGCCATCAGTGCTTCGGTACTCGGAGAGCAGTACTTC	13	NA	TRBV10-3	TRBJ2-7	NA
CASSEQPNYGYTF	TGTGCCAGCAGTGAACAGCCAAACTATGGCTACACCTTC	13	NA	TRBV6-1	TRBJ1-2	NA
CASSLSRSSPLHF	TGTGCCAGCAGTTTAAGCCGGAGTTCACCCCTCCACTTT	13	NA	TRBV27	TRBJ1-6	NA
CASSLNGRNSYEQYF	TGTGCCAGTAGCCTAAACGGCCGTAACTCCTACGAGCAGTACTTC	15	NA	TRBV19	TRBJ2-7	NA
CASTPGAWGYEQYF	TGTGCCAGCACCCCGGGGGCCTGGGGCTACGAGCAGTACTTC	14	NA	TRBV19	TRBJ2-7	NA
CASSTPSSGQETQYF	TGCGCCAGCAGCACACCTTCTAGCGGGCAAGAGACCCAGTACTTC	15	NA	TRBV5-1	TRBJ2-5	TRBD2
CASSGGYQETQYF	TGTGCCAGCAGCGGGGGTTACCAAGAGACCCAGTACTTC	13	NA	TRBV9	TRBJ2-5	NA
CATSTGQNTGELFF	TGTGCCACCAGCACGGGACAGAACACCGGGGAGCTGTTTTTT	14	few	TRBV15	TRBJ2-2	NA
CSVDSGVTGSGYTF	TGCAGCGTTGACTCCGGGGTGACAGGGTCTGGCTACACCTTC	14	NA	TRBV29-1	TRBJ1-2	TRBD1
CASSESAGGPYEQYF	TGCGCCAGCAGTGAAAGCGCGGGAGGGCCCTACGAGCAGTACTTC	15	NA	TRBV6-1	TRBJ2-7	TRBD2
CASSLGREAFF	TGTGCCAGCAGCTTAGGCAGGGAAGCTTTCTTT	11	NA	TRBV7-9	TRBJ1-1	NA
CASSLVIEGREEQFF	TGCGCCAGCAGCTTGGTGATTGAGGGTCGGGAGGAGCAGTTCTTC	15	NA	TRBV5-1	TRBJ2-1	NA
CASSVTSGGAGDTQYF	TGTGCCAGCAGCGTAACTAGCGGGGGGGCCGGAGATACGCAGTATTTT	16	NA	TRBV9	TRBJ2-3	TRBD2
CASSLVGDEAFF	TGCGCCAGCAGCTTGGTGGGAGACGAAGCTTTCTTT	12	NA	TRBV5-1	TRBJ1-1	NA
CASRDRGQVGELFF	TGTGCCAGCAGGGACAGGGGGCAGGTCGGGGAGCTGTTTTTT	14	NA	TRBV7-2	TRBJ2-2	TRBD1
CASSLMGGTDTQYF	TGTGCCAGCAGCTTAATGGGCGGAACAGATACGCAGTATTTT	14	NA	TRBV7-3	TRBJ2-3	NA
CASSQSRRQNTGAFF	TGCGCCAGCAGTCAATCCCGCCGACAGAACACTGGAGCTTTCTTT	15	NA	TRBV23-1	TRBJ1-1	NA
CASSSPSSGLYEQYF	TGTGCCAGCAGCTCGCCGTCTAGCGGCCTTTACGAGCAGTACTTC	15	NA	TRBV5-6	TRBJ2-7	TRBD2